The clone carrying this TCR beta chain was detected a few times. This sample was taken from a study of T cell changes during pregnancy in multiple sclerosis. This CDR3 is 16 amino acids long. Trimming removed 0 bases at V and 0 bases at J, with 8 bases between. Per the germline V gene, CDR1 is MNHEY and CDR2 is SVGAGI. Generated by immunoSEQ multiplex PCR, the TCRdb table keeps only in-frame clones and is missing some. The profile covers roughly 15,000 clones, with more than 70% appearing a single time and over 15% taken by the ten largest. The receptor was isolated from a female donor in good health, enrolled as a control in a pregnancy study. V usage is TRBV6-5 and J usage is TRBJ2-2; D call uncertain. The sample in question was CD8+ T cells from peripheral blood mononuclear cells, obtained in the third trimester of pregnancy. This chain's CDR3 is CASSYSTTANTGELFF. CDR3 coding DNA: TGTGCCAGCAGTTACTCCACTACTGCGAACACCGGGGAGCTGTTTTTT.